The TCR beta chain described here comes from a study of cytomegalovirus exposure and HLA in healthy donors. Study background: Assignment to the Caucasian-associated ancestry cluster applied to approximately 80% of the approximately 400 genotyped donors. Study-wide findings and caveats: Data from an earlier analysis indicated that most TCR beta V segments were productive either about 90% or about 30% of the time. The availability of immune exposure information extended only to CMV serostatus.

13 Jbeta primers and 60 Vbeta primers were used for the PCR. Profiling relied on immunoSEQ multiplex PCR, and the TCRdb table lists in-frame clones only, not all of them. The sample lists some 65,000 clones, approximately 82% seen once, with about 2.9% in the top ten. This CDR3 region has 14 residues. V shed 4 bases and J shed 0 bases, with 10 bases lying between them. CDR1 and CDR2 (germline): MNHEY, SMNVEV (reference sequence). As concerns this clone: The antigen is undetermined.

The receptor's source is a girl aged 5-17 years in good health and CMV-seropositive. V and J are TRBV27 and TRBJ2-7; TRBD1 might be the D (5 bases). The sample consisted of PBMCs. The CDR3 DNA sequence: TGTGCCAGCAGTTCCCTCGACAGCTCCTACGAGCAGTACTTC. Its translation is CASSSLDSSYEQYF.